Below, 4 T cell receptor beta chains from the same sample are listed, as sequenced in a study of blood T cell repertoires in COVID-19. Sequenced by immunoSEQ multiplex PCR; TCRdb stores in-frame clones only, minus some. Among 110,000 to 150,000 clones listed, about four fifths were seen once. The source material was peripheral blood. The receptors were gathered from a man in his 70s who had recovered from COVID-19.

The table lists this clone with a count of one. The J gene is TRBJ2-2, the V gene TRBV30, with 10 bases identical to TRBD2. CDR1 and CDR2 from the germline V gene are GTSNPN and SVGIG (reference sequence). Trimming took 0 bases from V and 6 from J; bases not matched to a gene: 10. The CDR3 runs to 17 residues. The CDR3 DNA reads as TGTGCCTGGAGTGTCCGACTAGCGGGCGAAGGGGCCGGGGAGCTGTTTTTT. It specifies CAWSVRLAGEGAGELFF.

The chain recombines TRBV19 with TRBJ2-2; 9 positions agree with TRBD1. CDR1 is LNHDA and CDR2 is SQIVND in the germline V gene (reference sequence). J gave up 0 bases and V 9 bases, and 8 bases lay outside the gene matches. The length of the CDR3 is 16 residues. The CDR3 DNA reads as TGTGCCAGCCAACAGGGGGCTCCCTCGAACACCGGGGAGCTGTTTTTT. Translated: CASQQGAPSNTGELFF. Combining the CDR3 with reference TRBV19 and TRBJ2-2 gives the whole variable domain DGGITQSPKYLFRKEGQNVTLSCEQNLNHDAMYWYRQDPGQGLRLIYYSQIVNDFQKGDIAEGYSVSREKKESFPLTVTSAQKNPTAFYLCASQQGAPSNTGELFFGEGSRLTVL.

The chain joins TRBV29-1 to TRBJ1-3; TRBD1 agrees at 8 bases. CDR1 is SQVTM, CDR2 ANQGSEA, per germline. This CDR3 is built from 14 residues. J gave up 0 bases and V 7 bases, and 5 bases lay outside the gene matches. The CDR3: CSALTGGSGNTIYF. In nucleotides, the CDR3 is TGCAGCGCTCTAACAGGGGGCTCTGGAAACACCATATATTTT.

V usage is TRBV3-1 (or the pseudogene TRBV3-2) and J usage is TRBJ2-5; no firm D call. The V gene's germline CDR1 is LGHDT and CDR2 YNNKEL (reference sequence). CDR3 length: 13 amino acids. V lost 4 bases to trimming and J lost 5 bases, with 11 bases between them. The CDR3 DNA is TGTGCCAGCAGCCTAAAAAGGCGGGAGACCCAGTACTTC. This gives the protein CASSLKRRETQYF.